This TCR beta chain was captured by sequencing in a study of cytomegalovirus exposure and HLA in healthy donors. Looking at the study overall: Tens of millions of unique TCRs from HLA-typed donors were held in an early data release.

A multiplex PCR was run with 60 Vbeta primers and 13 Jbeta primers. Clones were read by immunoSEQ multiplex PCR, and TCRdb kept only the in-frame ones, dropping some. Of approximately 120,000 clones listed, approximately 80% are singletons. This clone was picked up one time. Antigen: not known. General study points: In vitro checks showed that three CMV-associated chains really do target CMV antigens. Productive status was seen about 90% or about 30% of the time for most TCR beta V segments in an earlier analysis. The sole available immune exposure information was CMV serostatus.

Germline CDR1 is SGHNT and CDR2 is YENEEA. The CDR3 loop spans 14 amino acids. Trimming pared 10 bases from V and 6 bases from J, leaving 19 bases between. This receptor was identified in a man aged 50 to 60 in good health and CMV-seronegative. The chain combines TRBV11-3 with TRBJ2-1; tentative D call: TRBD2 (6 bases). The sequenced sample consisted of PBMCs. The CDR3 nucleotides are TGTGCCACCTCGGACCCGTCGGAGGGCAATGAGCAGTTCTTC. Protein: CATSDPSEGNEQFF.